This T cell receptor delta chain came from a study of gamma-delta chains in newborns, infants, children. Overall study context: Innate gammadelta T cells reportedly expand polyclonally right after birth, driven by microbial exposure, per the title.

This clone turned up a few times. Just one base apart from a much larger clone, this may be a read error. The identical CDR3 is also encoded by other nucleotide sequences in the sample. TCRdb reprocessed the reads using CATT. Altogether about 6,900 delta-chain clones are present, under 2.5% being singletons, with the ten largest covering approximately 11%. Germline V gene lookup returns CDR1 GEAIGNYY and CDR2 EKD. V shed 0 bases and J 0 bases; nucleotides not matched to a gene: 10. The CDR3 extends over 20 amino acids. The specimen was blood. This clonotype originated in a child who was a newborn, infant or young child, either healthy, febrile or measles-vaccinated (not recorded which). The chain links TRDV2 to TRDJ3; the match to TRDD3 covers 7 bases. The CDR3 is CACDTGWGTLSSWDTRQMFF. The CDR3 region has the DNA TGTGCCTGTGACACCGGATGGGGGACACTAAGCTCCTGGGACACCCGACAGATGTTTTTC.